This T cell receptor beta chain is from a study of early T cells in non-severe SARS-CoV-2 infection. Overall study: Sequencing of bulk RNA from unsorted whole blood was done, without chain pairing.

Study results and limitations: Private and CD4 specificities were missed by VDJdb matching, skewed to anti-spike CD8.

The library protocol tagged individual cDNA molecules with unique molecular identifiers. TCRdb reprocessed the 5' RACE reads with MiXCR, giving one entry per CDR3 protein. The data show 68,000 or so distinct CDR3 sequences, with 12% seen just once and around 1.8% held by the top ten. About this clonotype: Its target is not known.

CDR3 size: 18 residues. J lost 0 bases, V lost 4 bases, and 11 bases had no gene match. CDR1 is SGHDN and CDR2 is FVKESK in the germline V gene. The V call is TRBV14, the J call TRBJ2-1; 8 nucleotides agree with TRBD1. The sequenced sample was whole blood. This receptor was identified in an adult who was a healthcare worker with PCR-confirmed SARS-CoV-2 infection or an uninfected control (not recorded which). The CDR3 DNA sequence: TGTGCCAGCAGCCCCGACAGGGGTCGCTTAGACTCCTACAATGAGCAGTTCTTC. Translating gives CASSPDRGRLDSYNEQFF.